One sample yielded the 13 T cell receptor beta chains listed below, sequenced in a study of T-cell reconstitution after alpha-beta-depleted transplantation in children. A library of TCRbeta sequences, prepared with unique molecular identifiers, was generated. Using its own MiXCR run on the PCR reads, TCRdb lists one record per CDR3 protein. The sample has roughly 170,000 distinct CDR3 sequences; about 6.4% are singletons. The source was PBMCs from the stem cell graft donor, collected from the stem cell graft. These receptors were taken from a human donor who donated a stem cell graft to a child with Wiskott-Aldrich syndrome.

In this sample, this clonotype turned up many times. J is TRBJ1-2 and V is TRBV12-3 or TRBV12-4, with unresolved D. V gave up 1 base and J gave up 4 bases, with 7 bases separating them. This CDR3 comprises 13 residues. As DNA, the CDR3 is TGTGCCAGCAGTTTAGGTTCAGTCTATGGCTACACCTTC. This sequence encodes CASSLGSVYGYTF.

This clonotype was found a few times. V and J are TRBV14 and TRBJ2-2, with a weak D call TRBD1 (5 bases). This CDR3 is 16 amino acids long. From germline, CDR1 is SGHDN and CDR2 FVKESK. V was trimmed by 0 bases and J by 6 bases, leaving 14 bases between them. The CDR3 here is CASSQDWGRAAGELFF. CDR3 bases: TGTGCCAGCAGCCAAGATTGGGGCAGGGCGGCCGGGGAGCTGTTTTTT.

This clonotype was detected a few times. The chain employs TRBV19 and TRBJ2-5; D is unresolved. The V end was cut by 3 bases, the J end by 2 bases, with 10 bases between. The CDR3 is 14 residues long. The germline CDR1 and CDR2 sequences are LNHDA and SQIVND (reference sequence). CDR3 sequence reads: CASSMLWDQETQYF. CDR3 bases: TGTGCCAGTAGTATGTTATGGGATCAAGAGACCCAGTACTTC.

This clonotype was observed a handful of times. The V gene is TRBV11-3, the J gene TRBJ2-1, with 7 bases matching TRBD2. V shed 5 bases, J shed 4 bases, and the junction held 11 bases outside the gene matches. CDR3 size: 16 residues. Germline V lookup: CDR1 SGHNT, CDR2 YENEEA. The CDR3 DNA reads TGTGCCAGCAGCCCATCGGGAGCGGGATGGTACAATGAGCAGTTCTTC. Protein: CASSPSGAGWYNEQFF. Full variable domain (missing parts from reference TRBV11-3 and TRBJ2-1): EAGVVQSPRYKIIEKKQPVAFWCNPISGHNTLYWYLQNLGQGPELLIRYENEEAVDDSQLPKDRFSAERLKGVDSTLKIQPAELGDSAVYLCASSPSGAGWYNEQFFGPGTRLTVL.

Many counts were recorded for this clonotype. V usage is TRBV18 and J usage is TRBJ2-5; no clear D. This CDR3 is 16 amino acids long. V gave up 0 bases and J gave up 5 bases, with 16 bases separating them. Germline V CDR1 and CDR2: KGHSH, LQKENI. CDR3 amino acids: CASSPPAGSNRETQYF. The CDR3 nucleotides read TGTGCCAGCTCACCACCGGCTGGATCCAATAGGGAGACCCAGTACTTC.

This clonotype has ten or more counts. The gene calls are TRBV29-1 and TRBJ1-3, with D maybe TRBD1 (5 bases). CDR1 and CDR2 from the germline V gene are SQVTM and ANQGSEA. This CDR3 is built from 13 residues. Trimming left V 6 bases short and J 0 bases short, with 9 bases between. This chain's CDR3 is CSVGLSSGNTIYF. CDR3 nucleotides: TGCAGCGTGGGACTGAGCTCTGGAAACACCATATATTTT.

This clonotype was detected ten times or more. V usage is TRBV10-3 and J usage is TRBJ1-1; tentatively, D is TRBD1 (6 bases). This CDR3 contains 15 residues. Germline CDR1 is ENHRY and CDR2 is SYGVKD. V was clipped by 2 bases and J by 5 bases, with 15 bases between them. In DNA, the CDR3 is TGTGCCATCAGTGAGCCAGGAGACAGGACTACTGAAGCTTTCTTT. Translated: CAISEPGDRTTEAFF.

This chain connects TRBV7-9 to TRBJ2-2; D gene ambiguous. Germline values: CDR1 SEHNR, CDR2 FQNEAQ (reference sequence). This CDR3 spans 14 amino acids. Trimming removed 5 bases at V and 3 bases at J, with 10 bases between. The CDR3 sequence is CASSPTQDTGELFF. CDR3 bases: TGTGCCAGCAGCCCTACTCAGGACACCGGGGAGCTGTTTTTT.

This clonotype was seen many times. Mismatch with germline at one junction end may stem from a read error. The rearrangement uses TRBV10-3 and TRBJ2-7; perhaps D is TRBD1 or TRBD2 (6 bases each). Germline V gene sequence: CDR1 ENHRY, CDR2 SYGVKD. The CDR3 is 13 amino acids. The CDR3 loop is CAINEGGTYEQYF. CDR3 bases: TGTGCCATCAATGAGGGGGGCACTTACGAGCAGTACTTC.

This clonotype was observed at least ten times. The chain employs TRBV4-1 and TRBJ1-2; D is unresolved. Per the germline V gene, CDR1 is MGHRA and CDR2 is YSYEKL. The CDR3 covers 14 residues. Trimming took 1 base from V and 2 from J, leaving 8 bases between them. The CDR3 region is CASSQAVSNYGYTF. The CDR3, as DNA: TGCGCCAGCAGCCAAGCGGTTAGCAACTATGGCTACACCTTC.

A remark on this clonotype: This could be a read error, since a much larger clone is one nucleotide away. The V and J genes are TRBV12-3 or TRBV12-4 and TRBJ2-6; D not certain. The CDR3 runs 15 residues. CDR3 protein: CVSSLYSSGANVLTF. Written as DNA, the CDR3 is TGTGTCAGCAGTTTATACAGCTCTGGGGCCAACGTCCTGACTTTC.

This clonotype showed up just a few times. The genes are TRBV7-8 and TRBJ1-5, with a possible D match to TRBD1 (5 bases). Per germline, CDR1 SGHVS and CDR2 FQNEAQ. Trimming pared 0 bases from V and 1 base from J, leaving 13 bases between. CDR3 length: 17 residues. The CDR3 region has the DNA TGTGCCAGCAGCTTAGCTTTCGGAGGGGCAAGCAATCAGCCCCAGCATTTT. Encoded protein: CASSLAFGGASNQPQHF. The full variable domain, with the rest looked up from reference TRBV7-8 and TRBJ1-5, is GAGVSQSPRYKVAKRGQDVALRCDPISGHVSLFWYQQALGQGPEFLTYFQNEAQLDKSGLPSDRFFAERPEGSVSTLKIQRTQQEDSAVYLCASSLAFGGASNQPQHFGDGTRLSIL.

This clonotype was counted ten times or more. CDR3 DNA: TGTGCCAGTAGATTAGGGGGGGGACCTAACTATGGCTACACCTTC. Its translation is CASRLGGGPNYGYTF. J is TRBJ1-2 and V is TRBV19, with D possibly TRBD1 on 6 matching bases. V lost 6 bases to trimming and J lost 0 bases, with 14 bases between them. The germline V gene encodes CDR1 LNHDA and CDR2 SQIVND (reference sequence). CDR3 length: 15 amino acids.